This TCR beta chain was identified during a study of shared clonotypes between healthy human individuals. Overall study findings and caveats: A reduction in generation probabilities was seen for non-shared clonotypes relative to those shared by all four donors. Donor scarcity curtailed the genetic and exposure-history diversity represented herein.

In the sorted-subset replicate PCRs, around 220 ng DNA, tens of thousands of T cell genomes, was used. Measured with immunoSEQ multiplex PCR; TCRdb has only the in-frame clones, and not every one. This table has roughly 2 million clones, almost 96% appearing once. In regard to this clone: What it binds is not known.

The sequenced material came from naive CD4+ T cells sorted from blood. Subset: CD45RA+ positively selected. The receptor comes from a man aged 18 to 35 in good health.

CDR3 sequence (DNA): TGTGCCAGTGGGAAGACAGCCACCCATGCAACTAATGAAAAACTGTTTTTT. Protein: CASGKTATHATNEKLFF. The rearrangement links TRBV2 to TRBJ1-4; a possible D gene is TRBD1 (5 bases). The CDR3 consists of 17 residues. CDR1 is SNHLY, CDR2 FYNNEI, per germline. Trimming removed 9 bases from V and 0 bases from J, with 20 bases in between.